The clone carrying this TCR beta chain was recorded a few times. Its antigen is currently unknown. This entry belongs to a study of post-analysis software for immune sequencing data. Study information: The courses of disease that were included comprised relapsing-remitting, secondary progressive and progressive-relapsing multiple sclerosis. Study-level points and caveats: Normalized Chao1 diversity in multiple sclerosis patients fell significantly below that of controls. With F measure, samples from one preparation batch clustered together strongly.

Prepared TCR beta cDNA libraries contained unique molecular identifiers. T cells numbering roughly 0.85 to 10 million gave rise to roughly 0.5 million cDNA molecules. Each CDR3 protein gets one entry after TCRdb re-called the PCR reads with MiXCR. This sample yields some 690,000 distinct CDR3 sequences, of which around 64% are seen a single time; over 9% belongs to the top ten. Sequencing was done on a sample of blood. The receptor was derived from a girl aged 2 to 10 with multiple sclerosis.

CDR3 nucleotides: TGTGCCACCAGTGTCACCAGCGGGAGGCGCCAAGAGACCCAGTACTTC. Amino acid sequence: CATSVTSGRRQETQYF. The chain couples TRBV24-1 to TRBJ2-5, with 9 bases identical to TRBD2. V lost 5 bases and J lost 1; bases outside the gene matches: 7. CDR1 is KGHDR, CDR2 SFDVKD, per germline. CDR3 length: 16 amino acids.